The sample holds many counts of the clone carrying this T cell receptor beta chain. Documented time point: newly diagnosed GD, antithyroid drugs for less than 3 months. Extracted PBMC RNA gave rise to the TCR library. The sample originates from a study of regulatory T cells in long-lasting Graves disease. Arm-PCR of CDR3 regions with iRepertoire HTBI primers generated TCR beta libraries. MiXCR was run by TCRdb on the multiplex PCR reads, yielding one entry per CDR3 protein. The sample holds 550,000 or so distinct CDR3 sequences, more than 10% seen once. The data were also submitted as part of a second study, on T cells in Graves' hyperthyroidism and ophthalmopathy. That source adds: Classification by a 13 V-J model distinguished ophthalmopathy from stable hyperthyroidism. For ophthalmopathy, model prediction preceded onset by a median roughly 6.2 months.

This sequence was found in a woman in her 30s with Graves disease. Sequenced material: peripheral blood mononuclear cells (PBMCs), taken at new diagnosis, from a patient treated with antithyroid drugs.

CDR3 residues: CSGKRQAIQETQYF. The CDR3 DNA reads as TGCAGTGGAAAAAGGCAGGCCATACAAGAGACCCAGTACTTC. The chain has TRBV20-1 and TRBJ2-5, with no clear D. The CDR3 extends over 14 amino acids. CDR1 and CDR2 (germline): DFQATT, SNEGSKA (reference sequence). Trimming took off 7 bases at V and 2 bases at J, with 17 bases between the two ends.